The clone carrying this T cell receptor (beta chain) was picked up a small number of times. Generated by immunoSEQ multiplex PCR, the TCRdb table keeps only in-frame clones and is missing some. The sample includes about 610,000 clones, around 87% of them seen just once. The data were obtained in a study of shared T cell receptors in the human thymus. Trimming took 0 bases from V and 4 from J, leaving 16 bases between them. Germline V gene lookup returns CDR1 MNHNY and CDR2 SVGAGI (reference sequence). The CDR3 has 16 amino acids. The sample was also linked to a second study, of human thymus T cells. Per that paper: Corrective heart surgery yielded resections, and these provided the thymus tissue. Thymic and blood repertoires seemed to favor certain V and J genes. Reports from related research described highly overlapping thymic repertoires among unrelated individuals.

The sequenced sample consisted of thymocytes. V usage is TRBV6-6 and J usage is TRBJ2-7; D is uncertain. This clonotype was obtained from a boy younger than two with a congenital heart defect. CDR3 in amino acids: CASSYSRQFLRYEQYF. The CDR3 DNA reads TGTGCCAGCAGTTACTCGAGGCAGTTCCTTAGGTACGAGCAGTACTTC.